The 22 T cell receptor beta chains in this list originate from one sample, sequenced in a study of T cell responses to AZD1222 COVID-19 vaccine. The table came from immunoSEQ multiplex PCR; TCRdb's copy has only in-frame clones and leaves some out. This table has roughly 100,000 clones, 70% to 90% appearing once. The input for sequencing was peripheral blood, taken 28 days after the second AZD1222 dose. These receptors all come from an adult who received the AZD1222 COVID-19 vaccine.

CDR3 DNA sequence: TGTGCCAGCAGCCCAGGGTGGCAGGAGACCCAGTACTTC. This translates into CASSPGWQETQYF. The gene calls are TRBV5-5 and TRBJ2-5; a possible D gene is TRBD1 (5 bases). The V end was cut by 4 bases, the J end by 5 bases, with 12 bases between. The V gene's germline CDR1 is SGHKS and CDR2 YYEKEE (reference sequence). This CDR3 is 13 amino acids long.

The J gene is TRBJ2-5, the V gene TRBV20-1, with 11 bases lining up with TRBD2. The V and J ends lost 3 bases and 4 bases, in that order; junction bases with no gene match: 10. CDR3 length: 16 amino acids. Germline V gene data show CDR1 as DFQATT and CDR2 as SNEGSKA (reference sequence). The CDR3 sequence is CSASLPSGRPTETQYF. The CDR3 DNA sequence: TGCAGTGCTAGTCTGCCTAGCGGGAGGCCTACAGAGACCCAGTACTTC.

The chain uses TRBV2 and TRBJ2-7; D tentatively reads TRBD1 or TRBD2 (6 bases each). This CDR3 has 15 residues. The ends were cut back, 2 bases at V and 5 bases at J, with 16 bases in the middle. Germline CDR1 and CDR2: SNHLY and FYNNEI. Here the CDR3 reads CASSETGARANEQYF. The CDR3 DNA is TGTGCCAGCAGTGAAACGGGGGCCCGTGCGAACGAGCAGTACTTC.

This clone was found once. The V call is TRBV27, the J call TRBJ2-7; 8 bases are a match to TRBD1. With V trimmed by 3 bases and J by 6 bases, 13 bases remained unmatched. This CDR3 spans 16 amino acids. CDR1 MNHEY and CDR2 SMNVEV come from the germline V gene (reference sequence). CDR3 in DNA: TGTGCCAGCAGTTTTATCTCGCCCGGACAGGGTAGCGAGCAGTACTTC. It is translated as CASSFISPGQGSEQYF.

CDR3 amino acids: CSALTGVANTEAFF. As DNA, the CDR3 is TGCAGCGCTTTGACAGGGGTAGCGAACACTGAAGCTTTCTTT. This sequence joins TRBV29-1 and TRBJ1-1; 8 nucleotides match TRBD1. This CDR3 has 14 amino acids. J was trimmed by 1 base and V by 7 bases; bases with no gene match: 8. Looked up from germline, CDR1 is SQVTM and CDR2 is ANQGSEA.

The chain is built from TRBV2 and TRBJ2-3, with TRBD1 identical over 8 bases. CDR3 size: 15 residues. V was clipped by 6 bases and J by 2 bases; unmatched bases: 7. Germline lookup yields CDR1 SNHLY and CDR2 FYNNEI. The CDR3 reads CASRKDRGSTDTQYF. The DNA of the CDR3 is TGTGCCAGCAGAAAAGACAGGGGATCCACAGATACGCAGTATTTT.

The chain joins TRBV13 to TRBJ1-2; TRBD1 is a possible D gene (6 bases). Germline assignment: CDR1 PRHDT and CDR2 FYEKMQ (reference sequence). V was clipped by 2 bases and J by 9 bases, with 31 bases between them. The CDR3 runs 19 residues. This CDR3 is CASSLRFEGGGRSVPRYTF. The CDR3 bases are TGTGCCAGCAGCTTAAGGTTCGAGGGAGGGGGTCGCTCGGTGCCACGCTACACCTTC.

The V call is TRBV7-9, the J call TRBJ2-7; 7 bases agree with TRBD2. Germline CDR1 SEHNR, CDR2 FQNEAQ (reference sequence). The CDR3 totals 16 residues. J lost 1 base, V lost 3 bases, and 9 bases had no gene match. The chain's CDR3 is CASSFFGGWSSYEQYF. DNA of the CDR3: TGTGCCAGCAGCTTTTTCGGGGGGTGGAGTTCCTACGAGCAGTACTTC.

The genes are TRBV9 and TRBJ2-1, with 14 bases fitting TRBD2. With 2 bases clipped from V and 6 bases from J, the junction kept 4 bases outside the gene matches. The germline V gene has CDR1 SGDLS and CDR2 YYNGEE. CDR3 length: 16 residues. The CDR3 DNA follows: TGTGCCAGCAGCGTTGGGACTAGCGGGAGTATCAATGAGCAGTTCTTC. This codes for CASSVGTSGSINEQFF.

The CDR3 DNA is TGTGCCAGCAAGGACCACTCTAGCACAGATACGCAGTATTTT. Its protein product is CASKDHSSTDTQYF. The chain joins TRBV9 to TRBJ2-3; D remains ambiguous. Germline V CDR1 and CDR2: SGDLS, YYNGEE. This CDR3 region has 14 residues. V gave up 6 bases and J gave up 0 bases, with 11 bases separating them. Filled out from reference TRBV9 and TRBJ2-3, the complete variable domain reads DSGVTQTPKHLITATGQRVTLRCSPRSGDLSVYWYQQSLDQGLQFLIQYYNGEERAKGNILERFSAQQFPDLHSELNLSSLELGDSALYFCASKDHSSTDTQYFGPGTRLTVL.

This chain connects TRBV20-1 to TRBJ2-5, with 8 bases that match TRBD2. This CDR3 is built from 14 residues. Germline loops: CDR1 DFQATT, CDR2 SNEGSKA (reference sequence). The V segment lost 3 bases and the J segment 4 bases; nucleotides outside the gene matches: 7. The CDR3 DNA follows: TGCAGTGCTAGTCGCCGGGAGGGCTCAGAGACCCAGTACTTC. Protein sequence: CSASRREGSETQYF.

This chain links TRBV5-1 with TRBJ2-7; TRBD1 matches 10 bases. V gave up 3 bases and J gave up 3 bases; unmatched junction bases: 3. Germline V gene lookup returns CDR1 SGHRS and CDR2 YFSETQ. CDR3 length: 14 residues. The CDR3 DNA follows: TGCGCCAGCAGCTCAAGGACAGGGGGCTACGAGCAGTACTTC. Its protein is CASSSRTGGYEQYF.

The V and J genes are TRBV29-1 and TRBJ1-1; D call uncertain. The CDR3 contains 11 residues. Germline V lookup: CDR1 SQVTM, CDR2 ANQGSEA. V was cut by 1 base and J by 6 bases, with 6 bases left in between. DNA of the CDR3: TGCAGCGTTGAAGGAGGATCTGAAGCTTTCTTT. Translated: CSVEGGSEAFF.

V gene TRBV28 combines with J gene TRBJ1-1, with D perhaps TRBD1 (6 bases). The ends were cut back, 10 bases at V and 6 bases at J, with 15 bases in the middle. Germline CDR1 MDHEN, CDR2 SYDVKM. This CDR3 has 12 residues. The CDR3 is CATMRGAPEAFF. The CDR3 DNA follows: TGTGCCACCATGCGGGGGGCACCTGAAGCTTTCTTT.

The chain recombines TRBV27 with TRBJ1-2; perhaps TRBD1 as D (5 bases). V lost 5 bases and J lost 8, with 9 bases in between. Germline lookup yields CDR1 MNHEY and CDR2 SMNVEV (reference sequence). The CDR3 is 11 residues long. In DNA form, the CDR3 reads TGTGCCAGCAGTCGGGGCCAGGGCTACACCTTC. Translation gives CASSRGQGYTF.

This sequence joins TRBV12-3 or TRBV12-4 and TRBJ2-1; a possible D gene is TRBD1 (5 bases). Trimming removed 5 bases at V and 4 bases at J, with 9 bases between. This CDR3 has 13 residues. CDR3 amino acids: CASSPGNYNEQFF. For the CDR3, the DNA is TGTGCCAGCAGTCCAGGGAATTACAATGAGCAGTTCTTC.

The J gene is TRBJ2-3, the V gene TRBV9; D gene ambiguous. The CDR3 has 13 amino acids. Trimming stripped 0 bases from V and 5 bases from J, with 7 bases between. CDR1 SGDLS and CDR2 YYNGEE come from the germline V gene. CDR3 DNA sequence: TGTGCCAGCAGCGTAGACTGGGTAGATACGCAGTATTTT. Translation: CASSVDWVDTQYF.

The V gene is TRBV11-1, the J gene TRBJ1-1; D is possibly TRBD1 (6 bases). The CDR3 sequence is 14 residues long. V shed 5 bases and J shed 8 bases, with 18 bases lying between them. Germline loops: CDR1 SGHAT, CDR2 FQDESV (reference sequence). CDR3 in amino acids: CASSPFATGAEAFF. CDR3 DNA sequence: TGTGCCAGCAGCCCTTTCGCGACAGGAGCCGAAGCTTTCTTT.

This sequence joins TRBV28 and TRBJ1-2; 7 bases line up with TRBD1. With 5 bases clipped from V and 8 bases from J, the junction kept 8 bases outside the gene matches. CDR3 length: 13 amino acids. The germline V gene has CDR1 MDHEN and CDR2 SYDVKM. CDR3 coding DNA: TGTGCCAGCAGTGATGACAGGGAGCAGGGCTACACCTTC. Translated, it gives CASSDDREQGYTF.

The V gene is TRBV6-5, the J gene TRBJ1-1; no reliable D call. Per the germline V gene, CDR1 is MNHEY and CDR2 is SVGAGI. V dropped 1 base and J dropped 2 bases, with 5 bases sitting between them. The CDR3 totals 13 residues. The CDR3 loop is CASSYWDNTEAFF. CDR3 DNA sequence: TGTGCCAGCAGTTACTGGGATAACACTGAAGCTTTCTTT.

This clone was seen more than once but under ten times. The chain recombines TRBV2 with TRBJ2-3; 9 nucleotides agree with TRBD1. The germline V gene has CDR1 SNHLY and CDR2 FYNNEI. This CDR3 contains 15 residues. Trimming cost V 5 bases and J 2 bases; bases outside gene matches: 5. DNA of the CDR3: TGTGCCAGCAGTATCGGGACAGGGCACACAGATACGCAGTATTTT. Amino acids: CASSIGTGHTDTQYF.

The CDR3 loop reads CASSGTSGSYEQYF. CDR3 nucleotides: TGTGCCAGCAGCGGGACTAGCGGGAGCTACGAGCAGTACTTC. This chain connects TRBV11-1 to TRBJ2-7, with TRBD2 matching over 14 bases. The CDR3 covers 14 residues. CDR1 and CDR2 from the germline V gene are SGHAT and FQDESV (reference sequence). V lost 5 bases to trimming and J lost 3 bases; unmatched junction nucleotides: 0.